This TCR beta chain is drawn from a study of blood T cell repertoires in COVID-19. The CDR3 has 14 amino acids. V shed 3 bases and J 10 bases; nucleotides not matched to a gene: 7. Germline values: CDR1 LNHDA, CDR2 SQIVND (reference sequence). Self-reported history from a screening survey and questionnaire set each donor's cohort. Data came from immunoSEQ multiplex PCR; TCRdb stores just in-frame clones and leaves some out. The table includes a few hundred thousand clones, about 80% detected once. This chain links TRBV19 with TRBJ2-1; TRBD2 matches 9 bases. The sequencing sample was made of PBMCs or T cells enriched from blood (not recorded which). The source is a man aged 35-49 years who had recovered from COVID-19. The CDR3 nucleotides are TGTGCCAGTAGTATCGGGACTAGCCCGGAAGAGCAGTTCTTC. Translated: CASSIGTSPEEQFF.